Included here is one TCR beta chain sequence, with context. Its matching antigen is unknown. The sample comes from a study of cytomegalovirus exposure and HLA in healthy donors. Study-level results: Overall, roughly 150 TCR beta chains were annotated as cytomegalovirus-associated. Many donors carried some public TCRs, although rarity characterized most TCR sequences. Later analysis placed DRB1 highest and HLA-C lowest in TCR association rates, which differed by HLA locus. Common viral pathogens seemed, in a later analysis, to connect with several of the most significant clusters.

The PCR ran on 60 Vbeta and 13 Jbeta primers. Clones were sequenced by immunoSEQ multiplex PCR, and TCRdb holds only the in-frame ones, with some missing. The table has hundreds of thousands of clones, roughly 68% seen once; the top ten hold about 3%. The CDR3 is made up of 17 amino acids. The germline CDR1 and CDR2 sequences are SGHVS and FQNEAQ. The V end lost 2 bases, the J end lost 1 base, and 15 bases lay between the germline ends. The clonotype was recovered from a man between 40 and 49 years old in good health and CMV-seropositive. Source material: PBMCs. The chain carries TRBV7-8 and TRBJ1-3, with a tentative D call TRBD1 (5 bases). CDR3: CASSLYLQGYSGNTIYF. In nucleotides, the CDR3 is TGTGCCAGCAGCTTATATCTGCAGGGCTATTCTGGAAACACCATATATTTT.